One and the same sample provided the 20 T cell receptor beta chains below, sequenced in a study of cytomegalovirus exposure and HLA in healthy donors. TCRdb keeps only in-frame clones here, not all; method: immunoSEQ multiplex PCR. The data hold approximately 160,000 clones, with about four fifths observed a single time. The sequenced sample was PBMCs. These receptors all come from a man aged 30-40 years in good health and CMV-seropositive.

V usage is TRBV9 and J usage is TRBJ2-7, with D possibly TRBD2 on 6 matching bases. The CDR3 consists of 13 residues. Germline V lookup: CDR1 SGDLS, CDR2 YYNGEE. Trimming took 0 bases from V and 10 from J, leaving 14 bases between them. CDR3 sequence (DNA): TGTGCCAGCAGCGTAGGGTCTAGCGTAGATCAGTACTTC. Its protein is CASSVGSSVDQYF.

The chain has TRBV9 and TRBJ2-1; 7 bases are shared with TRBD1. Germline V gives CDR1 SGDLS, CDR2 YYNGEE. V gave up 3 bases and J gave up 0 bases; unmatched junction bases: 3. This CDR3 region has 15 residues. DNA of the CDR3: TGTGCCAGCAGCGGGGGACAGAGCTCCTACAATGAGCAGTTCTTC. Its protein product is CASSGGQSSYNEQFF.

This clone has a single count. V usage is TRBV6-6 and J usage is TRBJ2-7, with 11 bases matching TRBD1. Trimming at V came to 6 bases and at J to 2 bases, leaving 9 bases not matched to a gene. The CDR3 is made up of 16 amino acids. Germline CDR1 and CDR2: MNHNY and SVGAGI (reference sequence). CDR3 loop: CASSVTGDRGTYEQYF. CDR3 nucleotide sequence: TGTGCCAGCAGCGTAACGGGGGACAGGGGGACCTACGAGCAGTACTTC.

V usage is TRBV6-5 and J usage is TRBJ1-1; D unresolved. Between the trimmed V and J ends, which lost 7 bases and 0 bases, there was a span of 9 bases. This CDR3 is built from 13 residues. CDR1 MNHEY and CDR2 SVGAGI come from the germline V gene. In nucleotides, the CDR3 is TGTGCCAGCAATTTACAGTTGAACACTGAAGCTTTCTTT. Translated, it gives CASNLQLNTEAFF.

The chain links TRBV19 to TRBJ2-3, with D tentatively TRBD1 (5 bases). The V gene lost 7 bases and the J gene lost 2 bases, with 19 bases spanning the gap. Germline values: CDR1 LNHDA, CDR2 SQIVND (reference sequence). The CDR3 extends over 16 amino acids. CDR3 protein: CASTPIKTETTDTQYF. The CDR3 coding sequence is TGTGCCAGTACCCCTATCAAGACAGAAACCACAGATACGCAGTATTTT.

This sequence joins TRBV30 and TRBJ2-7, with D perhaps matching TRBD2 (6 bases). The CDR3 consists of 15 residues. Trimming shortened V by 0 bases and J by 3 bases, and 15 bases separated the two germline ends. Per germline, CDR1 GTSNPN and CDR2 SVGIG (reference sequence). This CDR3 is CAWSVKAGTVYEQYF. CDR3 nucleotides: TGTGCCTGGAGTGTTAAGGCGGGAACGGTCTACGAGCAGTACTTC.

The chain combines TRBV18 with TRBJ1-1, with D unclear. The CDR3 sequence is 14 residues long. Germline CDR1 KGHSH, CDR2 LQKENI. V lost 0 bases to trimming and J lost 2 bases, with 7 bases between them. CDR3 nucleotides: TGTGCCAGCTCACCACCGCGGGCCAACACTGAAGCTTTCTTT. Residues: CASSPPRANTEAFF. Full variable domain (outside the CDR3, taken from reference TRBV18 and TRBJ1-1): NAGVMQNPRHLVRRRGQEARLRCSPMKGHSHVYWYRQLPEEGLKFMVYLQKENIIDESGMPKERFSAEFPKEGPSILRIQQVVRGDSAAYFCASSPPRANTEAFFGQGTRLTVV.

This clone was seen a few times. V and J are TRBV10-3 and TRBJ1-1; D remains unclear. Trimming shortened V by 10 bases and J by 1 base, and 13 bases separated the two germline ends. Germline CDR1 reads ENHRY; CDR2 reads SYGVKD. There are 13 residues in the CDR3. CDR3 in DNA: TGTGCCAGCCAAGAACAGAAGAACACTGAAGCTTTCTTT. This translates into CASQEQKNTEAFF.

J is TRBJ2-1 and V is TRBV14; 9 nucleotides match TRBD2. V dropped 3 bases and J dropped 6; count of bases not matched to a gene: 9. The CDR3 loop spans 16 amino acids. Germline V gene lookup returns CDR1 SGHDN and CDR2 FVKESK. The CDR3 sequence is CASSHLTRTSVNEQFF. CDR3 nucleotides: TGTGCCAGCAGCCACCTTACCAGGACTAGCGTCAATGAGCAGTTCTTC.

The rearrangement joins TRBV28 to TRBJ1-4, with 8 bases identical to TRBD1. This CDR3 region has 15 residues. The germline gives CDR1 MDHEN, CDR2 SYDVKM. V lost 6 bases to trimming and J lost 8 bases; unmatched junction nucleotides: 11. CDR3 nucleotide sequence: TGTGCCAGCAGCGACCAGGACAGGGTAGGGGAAAAACTGTTTTTT. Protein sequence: CASSDQDRVGEKLFF. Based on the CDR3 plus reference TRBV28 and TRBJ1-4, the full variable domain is DVKVTQSSRYLVKRTGEKVFLECVQDMDHENMFWYRQDPGLGLRLIYFSYDVKMKEKGDIPEGYSVSREKKERFSLILESASTNQTSMYLCASSDQDRVGEKLFFGSGTQLSVL.

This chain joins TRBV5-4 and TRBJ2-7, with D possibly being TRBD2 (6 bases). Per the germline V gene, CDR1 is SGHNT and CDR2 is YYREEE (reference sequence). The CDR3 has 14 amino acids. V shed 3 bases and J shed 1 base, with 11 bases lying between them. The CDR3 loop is CASSSEGTSYEQYF. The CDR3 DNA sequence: TGTGCCAGCAGCTCAGAGGGGACTTCCTACGAGCAGTACTTC.

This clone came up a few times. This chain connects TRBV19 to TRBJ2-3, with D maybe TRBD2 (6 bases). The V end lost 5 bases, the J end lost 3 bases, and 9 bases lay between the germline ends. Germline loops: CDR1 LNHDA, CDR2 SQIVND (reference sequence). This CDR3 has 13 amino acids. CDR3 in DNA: TGTGCCAGTAGTGTGGCGGGGACAGATACGCAGTATTTT. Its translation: CASSVAGTDTQYF.

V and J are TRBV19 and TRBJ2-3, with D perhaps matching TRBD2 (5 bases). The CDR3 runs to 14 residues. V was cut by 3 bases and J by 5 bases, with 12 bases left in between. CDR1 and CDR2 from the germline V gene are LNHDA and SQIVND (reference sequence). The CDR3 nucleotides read TGTGCCAGTAGTATGGGTCTAGAGGGAGATACGCAGTATTTT. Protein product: CASSMGLEGDTQYF. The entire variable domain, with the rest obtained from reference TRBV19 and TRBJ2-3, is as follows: DGGITQSPKYLFRKEGQNVTLSCEQNLNHDAMYWYRQDPGQGLRLIYYSQIVNDFQKGDIAEGYSVSREKKESFPLTVTSAQKNPTAFYLCASSMGLEGDTQYFGPGTRLTVL.

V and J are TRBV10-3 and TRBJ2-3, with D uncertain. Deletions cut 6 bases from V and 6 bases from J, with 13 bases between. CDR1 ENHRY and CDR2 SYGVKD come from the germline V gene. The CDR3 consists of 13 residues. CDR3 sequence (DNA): TGTGCCATCAGCGCGCAGCGCCCGGATACGCAGTATTTT. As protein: CAISAQRPDTQYF.

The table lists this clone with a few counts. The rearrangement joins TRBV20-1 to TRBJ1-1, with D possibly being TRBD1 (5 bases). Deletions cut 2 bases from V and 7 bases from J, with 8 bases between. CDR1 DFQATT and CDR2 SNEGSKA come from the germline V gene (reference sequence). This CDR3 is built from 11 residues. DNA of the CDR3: TGCAGTGCTAGACCTGACAGTGAAGCTTTCTTT. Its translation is CSARPDSEAFF.

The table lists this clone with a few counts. The CDR3 reads CASSSWQVTEAFF. The CDR3 coding sequence is TGTGCCAGCAGCTCCTGGCAGGTCACTGAAGCTTTCTTT. The chain combines TRBV11-2 with TRBJ1-1; D uncertain. Between the trimmed V and J ends, which lost 4 bases and 4 bases, there was a span of 10 bases. The CDR3 spans 13 residues. Germline V gives CDR1 SGHAT, CDR2 FQNNGV.

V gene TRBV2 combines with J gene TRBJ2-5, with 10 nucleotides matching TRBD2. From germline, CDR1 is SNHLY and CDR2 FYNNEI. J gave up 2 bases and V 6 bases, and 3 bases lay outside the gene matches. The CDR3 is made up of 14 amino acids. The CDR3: CASRGTSVQETQYF. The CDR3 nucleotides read TGTGCCAGCAGGGGGACTAGCGTACAAGAGACCCAGTACTTC.

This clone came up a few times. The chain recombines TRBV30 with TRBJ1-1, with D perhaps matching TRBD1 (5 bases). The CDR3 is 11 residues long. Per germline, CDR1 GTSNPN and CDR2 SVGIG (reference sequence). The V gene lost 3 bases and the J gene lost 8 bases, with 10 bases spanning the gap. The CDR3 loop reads CAWRKTVEAFF. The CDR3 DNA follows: TGTGCCTGGAGAAAGACAGTGGAAGCTTTCTTT.

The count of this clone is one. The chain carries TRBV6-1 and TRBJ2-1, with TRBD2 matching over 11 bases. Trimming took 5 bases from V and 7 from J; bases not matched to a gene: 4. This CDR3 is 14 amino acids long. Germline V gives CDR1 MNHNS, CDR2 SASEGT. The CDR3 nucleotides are TGTGCCAGCAGTTCTAGCGGGAGGAAAAATGAGCAGTTCTTC. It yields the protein CASSSSGRKNEQFF.

The CDR3 DNA follows: TGTGCCAGCAGCGTAGCTACGACTAGCGCCCTCTCCTACAATGAGCAGTTCTTC. Translated, it gives CASSVATTSALSYNEQFF. The chain carries TRBV9 and TRBJ2-1, with 8 bases fitting TRBD2. The junction had 8 bases not matched to a gene; V was cut back by 0 bases and J by 0 bases. The CDR3 contains 18 residues. Germline V gives CDR1 SGDLS, CDR2 YYNGEE.